This T cell receptor (beta chain) was captured in a study of blood T cell repertoires in COVID-19. Across the whole study: COVID-19 samples collected from the United States, Italy and Spain covered acute and convalescent phases. T cells, B-cell-depleted T cells, or PBMCs supplied cDNA or gDNA.

This CDR3 contains 14 residues. V was trimmed by 0 bases and J by 5 bases, leaving 8 bases between them. Per the germline V gene, CDR1 is SGDLS and CDR2 is YYNGEE. Authors' data handling: Estimated nucleated cell counts came from reference gene primer amplification. Data came from immunoSEQ multiplex PCR; TCRdb stores just in-frame clones and leaves some out. The V and J calls and clone size are taken from that table; D and trimming were inferred from the DNA. The data hold 90,000 to 130,000 clones, with approximately 78% observed a single time. In the case of this clone: Other nucleotide sequences from this sample produce the same CDR3.

This TCR came from a man in his 70s with acute or convalescent COVID-19. Sequenced sample: peripheral blood. This chain links TRBV9 with TRBJ2-2; D might be TRBD2 (6 bases). CDR3 DNA: TGTGCCAGCAGCGTAGGTGGGGGGACCGGGGAGCTGTTTTTT. It is translated as CASSVGGGTGELFF.